This TCR beta chain is from a study of cytomegalovirus exposure and HLA in healthy donors. Regarding the study as a whole: A few of the chains that were CMV-associated were confirmed in vitro to be specific for CMV antigens.

Concerning this clone itself: Its antigen is as yet unknown.

V was shortened by 5 bases and J by 0 bases, with 8 bases between the two germline ends. This CDR3 has 15 residues. The germline V gene has CDR1 SEHNR and CDR2 FQNEAQ (reference sequence). 13 Jbeta primers and 60 Vbeta primers were used for the PCR. The method was immunoSEQ multiplex PCR; TCRdb's version includes in-frame clones alone and lacks a portion of them. The table records more than 120,000 clones, under 90% of them present only once. The receptor's source is a male donor in good health and CMV-seronegative. The sequencing sample was made of PBMCs. The chain recombines TRBV7-9 with TRBJ2-6, with a possible D match to TRBD2 (6 bases). This CDR3 is CASSRGNSGANVLTF. For the CDR3, the DNA is TGTGCCAGCAGCCGGGGGAACTCTGGGGCCAACGTCCTGACTTTC. The full variable domain, in which reference TRBV7-9 and TRBJ2-6 provide the parts outside the CDR3, is DTGVSQNPRHKITKRGQNVTFRCDPISEHNRLYWYRQTLGQGPEFLTYFQNEAQLEKSRLLSDRFSAERPKGSFSTLEIQRTEQGDSAMYLCASSRGNSGANVLTFGAGSRLTVL.